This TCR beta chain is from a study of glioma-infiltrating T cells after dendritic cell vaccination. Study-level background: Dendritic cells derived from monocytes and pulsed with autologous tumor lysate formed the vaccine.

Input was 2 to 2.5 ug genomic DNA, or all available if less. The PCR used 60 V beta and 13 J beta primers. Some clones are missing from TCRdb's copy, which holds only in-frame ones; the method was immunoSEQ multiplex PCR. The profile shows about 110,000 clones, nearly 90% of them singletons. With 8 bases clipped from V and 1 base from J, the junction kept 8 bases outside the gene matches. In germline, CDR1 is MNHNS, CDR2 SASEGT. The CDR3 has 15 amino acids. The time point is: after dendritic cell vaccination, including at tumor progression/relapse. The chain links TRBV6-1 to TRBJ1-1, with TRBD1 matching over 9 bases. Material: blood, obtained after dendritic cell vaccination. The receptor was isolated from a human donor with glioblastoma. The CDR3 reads CASYRDRETNTEAFF. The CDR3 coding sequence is TGTGCCAGCTACAGGGACAGGGAGACGAACACTGAAGCTTTCTTT.